The 31 T cell receptor beta chains presented below share a single source sample, sequenced in a study of cytomegalovirus exposure and HLA in healthy donors. The PCR made use of 60 Vbeta and 13 Jbeta primers. The assay was immunoSEQ multiplex PCR, and TCRdb's table has in-frame clones only and misses some. Seen in this sample are approximately 30,000 clones; the ten most common clones hold roughly 3.5%. The sample was PBMCs. Source of these receptors: a man in his forties in good health and CMV-seronegative.

The genes are TRBV5-1 and TRBJ2-3; D is unclear. The CDR3 runs to 12 residues. Trimming took off 5 bases at V and 3 bases at J, with 7 bases between the two ends. CDR1 and CDR2 (germline): SGHRS, YFSETQ. CDR3 protein: CASSWQTDTQYF. The CDR3 coding sequence is TGCGCCAGCAGTTGGCAAACAGATACGCAGTATTTT.

This chain links TRBV19 with TRBJ1-5; D gene unclear. The CDR3 has 14 amino acids. The germline V and J ends were trimmed by 5 bases and 0 bases, with 8 bases remaining between them. The germline V gene encodes CDR1 LNHDA and CDR2 SQIVND (reference sequence). The CDR3 region has the DNA TGTGCCAGTAGTGCCGGGTTTAGCAATCAGCCCCAGCATTTT. It encodes CASSAGFSNQPQHF.

CDR3 in DNA: TGCAGCGTTGAAGATAAGGCGGGGGCTTTCTTT. This codes for CSVEDKAGAFF. This chain joins TRBV29-1 and TRBJ1-1; no firm D call. Germline loops: CDR1 SQVTM, CDR2 ANQGSEA. V lost 0 bases to trimming and J lost 11 bases, with 10 bases between them. The CDR3 spans 11 residues.

The V gene is TRBV5-1, the J gene TRBJ2-3; 7 bases are a match to TRBD2. V shed 4 bases and J 0 bases; nucleotides not matched to a gene: 2. Germline V gene lookup returns CDR1 SGHRS and CDR2 YFSETQ. The CDR3 covers 14 residues. This chain's CDR3 is CASSSGDSTDTQYF. CDR3 DNA: TGCGCCAGCAGCAGCGGGGACAGCACAGATACGCAGTATTTT. The full variable domain, completed using reference TRBV5-1 and TRBJ2-3, is KAGVTQTPRYLIKTRGQQVTLSCSPISGHRSVSWYQQTPGQGLQFLFEYFSETQRNKGNFPGRFSGRQFSNSRSEMNVSTLELGDSALYLCASSSGDSTDTQYFGPGTRLTVL.

To note about this clone: One junction end does not reproduce the germline sequence, and a read error may be involved. The chain combines TRBV6-5 with TRBJ1-1; D not certain. The CDR3 is made up of 12 amino acids. CDR1 and CDR2 (germline): MNHEY, SVGAGI. CDR3 protein: CASSYSPGEDFF. The CDR3 DNA sequence: TGTGCCAGCAGTTACTCGCCGGGTGAAGATTTCTTT.

In DNA form, the CDR3 reads TGTGCCAGCAGCTCGGGACTAGCGGGGGCCACCTACGAGCAGTACTTC. Amino acids: CASSSGLAGATYEQYF. The rearrangement uses TRBV5-4 and TRBJ2-7; 14 bases agree with TRBD2. Germline CDR1 reads SGHNT; CDR2 reads YYREEE (reference sequence). This CDR3 region has 16 residues. The V segment lost 3 bases and the J segment 2 bases; nucleotides outside the gene matches: 4. The full variable domain, its missing parts supplied by reference TRBV5-4 and TRBJ2-7, is ETGVTQSPTHLIKTRGQQVTLRCSSQSGHNTVSWYQQALGQGPQFIFQYYREEENGRGNFPPRFSGLQFPNYSSELNVNALELDDSALYLCASSSGLAGATYEQYFGPGTRLTVT.

The genes are TRBV30 and TRBJ2-3; possible D gene TRBD2, 5 bases. The germline V and J ends were trimmed by 2 bases and 2 bases, with 14 bases remaining between them. CDR1 and CDR2 (germline): GTSNPN, SVGIG (reference sequence). This CDR3 region has 15 residues. CDR3 amino acids: CAWSLERTHTDTQYF. The CDR3 DNA reads as TGTGCCTGGAGTTTAGAGCGGACCCACACAGATACGCAGTATTTT.

The J gene is TRBJ2-5, the V gene TRBV5-1, with TRBD2 identical over 9 bases. This CDR3 is built from 16 residues. V gave up 0 bases and J gave up 1 base; unmatched junction bases: 4. Germline values: CDR1 SGHRS, CDR2 YFSETQ. CDR3 bases: TGCGCCAGCAGCTTGGCCGCTAGCGGGACCCAAGAGACCCAGTACTTC. It is translated as CASSLAASGTQETQYF. The whole variable domain, filled in from reference TRBV5-1 and TRBJ2-5, reads KAGVTQTPRYLIKTRGQQVTLSCSPISGHRSVSWYQQTPGQGLQFLFEYFSETQRNKGNFPGRFSGRQFSNSRSEMNVSTLELGDSALYLCASSLAASGTQETQYFGPGTRLLVL.

The chain combines TRBV30 with TRBJ1-2; possible D gene TRBD1, 5 bases. The CDR3 length is 15 residues. Trimming removed 0 bases from V and 2 bases from J, with 13 bases in between. Germline lookup yields CDR1 GTSNPN and CDR2 SVGIG (reference sequence). CDR3 nucleotide sequence: TGTGCCTGGAGTGTACCCAACAGGTCGAACTATGGCTACACCTTC. It translates to CAWSVPNRSNYGYTF. Full variable domain (outside the CDR3, taken from reference TRBV30 and TRBJ1-2): SQTIHQWPATLVQPVGSPLSLECTVEGTSNPNLYWYRQAAGRGLQLLFYSVGIGQISSEVPQNLSASRPQDRQFILSSKKLLLSDSGFYLCAWSVPNRSNYGYTFGSGTRLTVV.

The gene calls are TRBV4-3 and TRBJ2-7; 9 bases agree with TRBD1. This CDR3 spans 16 amino acids. Germline CDR1 and CDR2: LGHNA and YSLEER. J lost 3 bases, V lost 3 bases, and 9 bases had no gene match. CDR3 nucleotides: TGCGCCAGCAGCCAGGATCCCGGGACAGGGCTCTACGAGCAGTACTTC. It specifies CASSQDPGTGLYEQYF.

The V gene is TRBV9, the J gene TRBJ2-7; D is unclear. The CDR3 is 14 residues long. Trimming took 0 bases from V and 3 from J, leaving 10 bases between them. CDR1 and CDR2 from the germline V gene are SGDLS and YYNGEE. The CDR3 DNA reads TGTGCCAGCAGCGTAGACGTTAACAGCTACGAGCAGTACTTC. This translates into CASSVDVNSYEQYF.

The V and J genes are TRBV18 and TRBJ2-3; unclear D gene. Trimming removed 1 base at V and 4 bases at J, with 3 bases between. Germline CDR1 and CDR2: KGHSH and LQKENI. This CDR3 has 12 amino acids. CDR3 region: CASSPLADTQYF. DNA for the CDR3: TGTGCCAGCTCACCACTAGCAGATACGCAGTATTTT.

The chain couples TRBV6-6 to TRBJ2-7; D may be TRBD1 (6 bases). Trimming stripped 6 bases from V and 6 bases from J, with 15 bases between. Germline V lookup: CDR1 MNHNY, CDR2 SVGAGI (reference sequence). The CDR3 extends over 13 amino acids. The DNA of the CDR3 is TGTGCCAGCAGGGGAACAGGGTCGGGCGAGCAGTACTTC. Its protein product is CASRGTGSGEQYF.

The J gene is TRBJ1-4, the V gene TRBV30; a weak D match, TRBD1 (5 bases). CDR3 length equals 13 residues. Germline-derived CDR1 and CDR2 are GTSNPN and SVGIG (reference sequence). V lost 8 bases and J lost 5, with 15 bases in between. The CDR3 reads CARGEGANEKLFF. In DNA, the CDR3 is TGTGCCCGGGGGGAGGGAGCGAATGAAAAACTGTTTTTT.

This chain links TRBV27 with TRBJ2-5; a possible D gene is TRBD2 (5 bases). Gene TRBJ2-7 matches the end of the DNA better, so the J call may be wrong. CDR1 is MNHEY, CDR2 SMNVEV, per germline (reference sequence). The CDR3 loop spans 11 amino acids. The CDR3 spells CASGSSYEQYF. CDR3 bases: TGTGCCAGCGGGAGTTCCTACGAGCAGTACTTC.

The gene calls are TRBV30 and TRBJ2-7; D possibly uses TRBD1 or TRBD2 (10 bases each). Germline loops: CDR1 GTSNPN, CDR2 SVGIG (reference sequence). This CDR3 is 15 amino acids long. DNA of the CDR3: TGTGCTGGGACAGGGGCTAGCGGGAGCTCCTACGAGCAGTACTTC. The encoded protein is CAGTGASGSSYEQYF.

The chain employs TRBV2 and TRBJ2-5; TRBD2 aligns across 15 bases. The V gene's germline CDR1 is SNHLY and CDR2 FYNNEI. V was clipped by 4 bases and J by 4 bases; unmatched bases: 1. The CDR3 sequence is 15 residues long. In DNA, the CDR3 is TGTGCCAGCAGTGCGGGACTAGCGGGGGGAGAGACCCAGTACTTC. Protein product: CASSAGLAGGETQYF.

The chain recombines TRBV5-6 with TRBJ2-1, with 7 bases fitting TRBD2. Germline trimming cut 1 base from V and 2 bases from J; bases unmatched to any gene: 6. Germline values: CDR1 SGHDT, CDR2 YYEEEE. The CDR3 spans 16 residues. The CDR3 nucleotides read TGTGCCAGCAGCTTGACTGCGGGAGAGGCCTACAATGAGCAGTTCTTC. Protein product: CASSLTAGEAYNEQFF.

The chain recombines TRBV29-1 with TRBJ2-7, with TRBD1 matching 10 bases. From germline, CDR1 is SQVTM and CDR2 ANQGSEA. V was clipped by 6 bases and J by 2 bases; unmatched bases: 4. The CDR3 runs 13 residues. The CDR3 spells CSVPGTGAYEQYF. In nucleotides, the CDR3 is TGCAGCGTCCCCGGGACAGGGGCCTACGAGCAGTACTTC.

To note about this clone: A junction end diverges from the germline sequence, so it may reflect a read error. The V gene is TRBV4-3, the J gene TRBJ1-1; 7 bases align to TRBD1. The length of the CDR3 is 16 residues. Germline assignment: CDR1 LGHNA and CDR2 YSLEER. Here the CDR3 DNA reads TGCGCCAGCAGCCGTCGCACAGGGGCGATCAACACTGAAGATTTCTTT. Protein sequence: CASSRRTGAINTEDFF.

This chain links TRBV11-2 with TRBJ1-2; 9 nucleotides agree with TRBD1. With 3 bases clipped from V and 0 bases from J, the junction kept 8 bases outside the gene matches. Germline CDR1 is SGHAT and CDR2 is FQNNGV. The CDR3 runs to 17 residues. The CDR3 DNA reads TGTGCCAGCAGCTTCTCCGGGACAGGGACACCTAACTATGGCTACACCTTC. Translation gives CASSFSGTGTPNYGYTF.

The chain employs TRBV4-3 and TRBJ2-3; D ambiguous. This CDR3 spans 16 amino acids. The germline V and J ends were trimmed by 0 bases and 6 bases, with 16 bases remaining between them. The germline CDR1 and CDR2 sequences are LGHNA and YSLEER. As DNA, the CDR3 is TGCGCCAGCAGCCAAGATTATGACTTCCTCCCTGATACGCAGTATTTT. Translating gives CASSQDYDFLPDTQYF.

The chain carries TRBV4-3 and TRBJ2-1; 10 bases match TRBD2. Germline V lookup: CDR1 LGHNA, CDR2 YSLEER. V shed 1 base and J 9 bases; nucleotides not matched to a gene: 9. CDR3 length: 16 amino acids. CDR3 sequence: CASSQAASGSFGEQFF. The CDR3 DNA reads as TGCGCCAGCAGCCAAGCGGCTAGCGGGAGTTTCGGTGAGCAGTTCTTC.

The V gene is TRBV5-6, the J gene TRBJ1-1, with D perhaps matching TRBD1 (5 bases). CDR1 is SGHDT and CDR2 is YYEEEE in the germline V gene. CDR3 size: 11 residues. V lost 4 bases and J lost 7, with 8 bases in between. DNA of the CDR3: TGTGCCAGCAGCGGACACTTTGAAGCTTTCTTT. This sequence encodes CASSGHFEAFF.

The chain employs TRBV6-1 and TRBJ2-5, with 7 bases that match TRBD1. In germline, CDR1 is MNHNS, CDR2 SASEGT. J gave up 3 bases and V 4 bases, and 5 bases lay outside the gene matches. The CDR3 runs to 14 residues. CDR3 bases: TGTGCCAGCAGTGTTACAGGGGTCGAAGAGACCCAGTACTTC. It translates to CASSVTGVEETQYF.

According to its frequency, this clone is medium-sized. The chain carries TRBV6-6 and TRBJ1-1; D is possibly TRBD1 (5 bases). CDR3 length: 15 residues. Between the trimmed V and J ends, which lost 4 bases and 3 bases, there was a span of 15 bases. Germline CDR1 and CDR2: MNHNY and SVGAGI (reference sequence). CDR3 region: CASSSTGGADTEAFF. In nucleotides, the CDR3 is TGTGCCAGCAGTTCGACCGGAGGGGCTGACACTGAAGCTTTCTTT.

The CDR3 nucleotides read TGTGCCAGCTCCCCCGGGAGTCAAGAGACCCAGTACTTC. It specifies CASSPGSQETQYF. The chain couples TRBV18 to TRBJ2-5, with D possibly being TRBD2 (6 bases). Germline values: CDR1 KGHSH, CDR2 LQKENI. The CDR3 loop spans 13 amino acids. Trimming cost V 6 bases and J 2 bases, with 10 bases left between them.

This sequence joins TRBV28 and TRBJ1-4, with 9 positions matching TRBD1. In germline, CDR1 is MDHEN, CDR2 SYDVKM. V was clipped by 5 bases and J by 5 bases; unmatched bases: 3. This CDR3 comprises 14 residues. CDR3 region: CASSLTGGNEKLFF. CDR3 nucleotides: TGTGCCAGCAGTCTGACAGGGGGAAATGAAAAACTGTTTTTT.

This chain connects TRBV30 to TRBJ1-1, with TRBD1 as a possible D gene (6 bases). V was shortened by 4 bases and J by 4 bases, with 16 bases between the two germline ends. The CDR3 contains 14 residues. The germline CDR1 and CDR2 sequences are GTSNPN and SVGIG (reference sequence). The CDR3 here is CAWKIPGAGTEAFF. The CDR3 bases are TGTGCCTGGAAGATTCCAGGGGCGGGCACTGAAGCTTTCTTT.

The chain employs TRBV9 and TRBJ1-1; 7 nucleotides match TRBD1. The CDR3 contains 16 residues. The V gene's germline CDR1 is SGDLS and CDR2 YYNGEE. V gave up 4 bases and J gave up 4 bases; unmatched junction bases: 13. The CDR3 DNA reads TGTGCCAGCAGCCGGACGACAAACAGGGGAGGCACTGAAGCTTTCTTT. Protein product: CASSRTTNRGGTEAFF.

The genes are TRBV29-1 and TRBJ2-7, with D possibly matching TRBD2 (5 bases). The germline V and J ends were trimmed by 4 bases and 0 bases, with 7 bases remaining between them. The germline V gene encodes CDR1 SQVTM and CDR2 ANQGSEA. The CDR3 runs 12 residues. The CDR3 nucleotides are TGCAGCGTTGGTGGGAGCTCCTACGAGCAGTACTTC. This sequence encodes CSVGGSSYEQYF.